This T cell receptor (beta chain) came from a study of radiotherapy plus CTLA-4 blockade in lung cancer. Turning to the study itself: Among enrolled patients, roughly 17% responded and approximately 33% achieved disease control. Study results and limitations: Among reported predictors of response, early blood T cell clone dynamics with interferon-beta performed best.

The V gene lost 5 bases and the J gene lost 6 bases, with 13 bases spanning the gap. The germline CDR1 and CDR2 sequences are MDHEN and SYDVKM. This CDR3 is built from 13 residues. Note on this clone: Its antigen is still unknown.

TCRdb keeps only in-frame clones here, not all; method: immunoSEQ multiplex PCR. The profile covers just over 35,000 clones, with 85% appearing a single time and roughly 5% taken by the ten largest. This material consisted of peripheral blood, taken from a patient treated with radiotherapy plus ipilimumab. The chain is built from TRBV28 and TRBJ1-2; D might be TRBD1 (5 bases). This clonotype originated in a human donor with non-small cell lung cancer who had stable disease on radiotherapy plus ipilimumab. The CDR3: CASSPQAPDGYTF. CDR3 sequence (DNA): TGTGCCAGCAGTCCACAGGCGCCTGATGGCTACACCTTC.